The 9 T cell receptor beta chains given below trace back to one sample, sequenced in a study of CD8+ T cells in alopecia areata (dated by TCRdb to 2017 to 2018). The label giving this sample's time point can be read as: about 25 weeks on oral tofacitinib. The intended sense of this specimen's treatment or condition label: oral pan-JAK inhibitor, 5-10 mg twice daily. The library was built by means of the immunoSEQ multiplex PCR assay. RNA was extracted from all samples and reverse transcribed into cDNA, which served as template for TCR sequencing. Entries here come from immuneACCESS through TCRdb and include only in-frame sequences with V and J called. Some clones fail to appear in such tables; in the studies checked, an unresolved V gene covers under half of the shortfall, and the cause of the remainder is unknown. This sample gives fewer than 110,000 clones in total; less than 90% of them show up just once. The top ten clonotypes cover under 25% of the sample.

Sequences were derived from CD8+ T cells sorted from blood, sampled at week 24, from a patient treated with tofacitinib. All receptors come from a human donor with alopecia areata.

The V and J genes are TRBV7-2 and TRBJ2-2; TRBD2 matches 8 bases. Trimming took 1 base from V and 3 from J; bases not matched to a gene: 7. Germline CDR1 is SGHTA and CDR2 is FQGNSA. The CDR3 runs to 17 residues. Here the CDR3 reads CASSLGIWRGDTGELFF. In DNA form, the CDR3 reads TGTGCCAGCAGCTTAGGAATCTGGCGGGGGGACACCGGGGAGCTGTTTTTT.

The rearrangement links TRBV2 to TRBJ2-5, with 9 positions matching TRBD2. Germline V gene sequence: CDR1 SNHLY, CDR2 FYNNEI. This CDR3 is 17 amino acids long. Trimming at V came to 4 bases and at J to 2 bases, leaving 11 bases not matched to a gene. CDR3 loop: CASSVLAGRENQETQYF. The CDR3 bases are TGTGCCAGCAGTGTTCTAGCGGGGCGAGAGAATCAAGAGACCCAGTACTTC. Drawing the rest from reference TRBV2 and TRBJ2-5, the complete variable domain is EPEVTQTPSHQVTQMGQEVILRCVPISNHLYFYWYRQILGQKVEFLVSFYNNEISEKSEIFDDQFSVERPDGSNFTLKIRSTKLEDSAMYFCASSVLAGRENQETQYFGPGTRLLVL.

This clone has a single count. This chain joins TRBV14 and TRBJ2-1, with no clear D. V was shortened by 0 bases and J by 10 bases, with 13 bases between the two germline ends. This CDR3 region has 14 residues. Germline V CDR1 and CDR2: SGHDN, FVKESK. CDR3 DNA: TGTGCCAGCAGCCAAGAATGGTATGGGCAAGAGCAGTTCTTC. Amino acid sequence: CASSQEWYGQEQFF.

This clone came up a few times. The rearrangement uses TRBV7-8 and TRBJ2-1, with 12 bases that match TRBD2. V was clipped by 3 bases and J by 4 bases; unmatched bases: 1. The CDR3 is 15 amino acids. The germline V gene has CDR1 SGHVS and CDR2 FQNEAQ. Written as DNA, the CDR3 is TGTGCCAGCAGCTTGCTAGCGGGGGGGTACAATGAGCAGTTCTTC. This encodes CASSLLAGGYNEQFF.

The chain couples TRBV4-1 to TRBJ2-7; TRBD2 agrees at 10 bases. The CDR3 contains 16 residues. J gave up 2 bases and V 1 base, and 5 bases lay outside the gene matches. Germline assignment: CDR1 MGHRA and CDR2 YSYEKL. The CDR3 spells CASSQAPGLATYEQYF. In nucleotides, the CDR3 is TGCGCCAGCAGCCAAGCCCCGGGACTAGCGACCTACGAGCAGTACTTC.

CDR3 protein: CASSSGRTPASYEQYF. The CDR3 DNA reads TGTGCCAGCAGCAGCGGCCGGACTCCCGCCTCCTACGAGCAGTACTTC. V gene TRBV2 combines with J gene TRBJ2-7; D may be TRBD2 (5 bases). This CDR3 has 16 amino acids. The V gene lost 6 bases and the J gene lost 0 bases, with 18 bases spanning the gap. Germline V gives CDR1 SNHLY, CDR2 FYNNEI.

This clone was seen only a few times. This chain connects TRBV4-1 to TRBJ1-5, with 10 bases fitting TRBD1. Trimming took 5 bases from V and 6 from J; bases not matched to a gene: 7. The CDR3 sequence is 15 residues long. Germline V gene data show CDR1 as MGHRA and CDR2 as YSYEKL. The chain's CDR3 is CASSLRQGAIQPQHF. Here the CDR3 DNA reads TGCGCCAGCAGCTTACGACAGGGGGCGATTCAGCCCCAGCATTTT.

This clone was seen once. The chain combines TRBV5-1 with TRBJ2-4; D uncertain. V was cut by 0 bases and J by 5 bases, with 9 bases left in between. CDR1 is SGHRS, CDR2 YFSETQ, per germline. The CDR3 loop spans 14 amino acids. CDR3 in amino acids: CASSLVATENIQYF. DNA for the CDR3: TGCGCCAGCAGCTTGGTGGCAACAGAAAACATTCAGTACTTC.

This sequence joins TRBV19 and TRBJ2-1; D perhaps matches TRBD2 (5 bases). Per the germline V gene, CDR1 is LNHDA and CDR2 is SQIVND (reference sequence). Trimming left V 3 bases short and J 4 bases short, with 7 bases between. The CDR3 consists of 13 residues. CDR3 region: CASSITGYNEQFF. The CDR3 region has the DNA TGTGCCAGTAGTATCACGGGGTACAATGAGCAGTTCTTC.